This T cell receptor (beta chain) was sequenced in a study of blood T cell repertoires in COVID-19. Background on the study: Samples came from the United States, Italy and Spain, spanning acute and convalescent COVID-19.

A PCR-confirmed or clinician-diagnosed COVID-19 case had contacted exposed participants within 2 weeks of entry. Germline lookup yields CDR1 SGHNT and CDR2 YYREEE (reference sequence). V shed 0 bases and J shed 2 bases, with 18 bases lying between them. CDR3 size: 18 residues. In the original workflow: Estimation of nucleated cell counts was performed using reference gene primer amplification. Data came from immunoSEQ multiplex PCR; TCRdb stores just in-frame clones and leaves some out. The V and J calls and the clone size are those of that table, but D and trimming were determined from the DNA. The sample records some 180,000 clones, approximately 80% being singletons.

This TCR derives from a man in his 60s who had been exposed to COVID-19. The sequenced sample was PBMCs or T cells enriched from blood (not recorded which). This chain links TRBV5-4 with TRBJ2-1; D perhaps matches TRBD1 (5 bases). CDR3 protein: CASSLVNPGFVPYNEQFF. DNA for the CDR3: TGTGCCAGCAGCTTGGTCAATCCAGGGTTCGTCCCCTACAATGAGCAGTTCTTC.